One T cell receptor beta chain is described in this entry. Additional DNA sequences in this sample encode the identical CDR3. This sample is drawn from a study of blood T cell repertoires in COVID-19. Method: immunoSEQ multiplex PCR; TCRdb's copy keeps in-frame clones and lacks some. This table has about 350,000 clones, 89% appearing once. This CDR3 is built from 15 residues. Per the germline V gene, CDR1 is SGDLS and CDR2 is YYNGEE. With 2 bases clipped from V and 0 bases from J, the junction kept 5 bases outside the gene matches. The chain joins TRBV9 to TRBJ2-7; 7 nucleotides agree with TRBD1. Sequences were obtained from peripheral blood. The TCR originated in a woman aged 55-75 years with COVID-19, enrolled during active disease. This CDR3 reads CASSVGQASSYEQYF. The CDR3 DNA is TGTGCCAGCAGCGTCGGACAGGCTAGCTCCTACGAGCAGTACTTC.